The table lists the clone carrying this T cell receptor (beta chain) with a few counts. The data derive from a study of somatic mutations in cytotoxic T cells in rheumatoid arthritis. Per the germline V gene, CDR1 is SGHDT and CDR2 is YYEEEE. Trimming removed 2 bases from V and 1 base from J, with 13 bases in between. This CDR3 spans 17 amino acids. The table came from immunoSEQ multiplex PCR; TCRdb's copy has only in-frame clones and leaves some out. The sample carries fewer than 20,000 clones, about 70% recorded once. The sequenced material came from CD8+ T cells sorted from blood. The clonotype was recovered from an adult with rheumatoid arthritis. J is TRBJ2-6 and V is TRBV5-6; TRBD2 is a possible D gene (5 bases). The CDR3 sequence is CASSFGDPPSGANVLTF. In DNA, the CDR3 is TGTGCCAGCAGCTTCGGGGATCCCCCTTCTGGGGCCAACGTCCTGACTTTC.